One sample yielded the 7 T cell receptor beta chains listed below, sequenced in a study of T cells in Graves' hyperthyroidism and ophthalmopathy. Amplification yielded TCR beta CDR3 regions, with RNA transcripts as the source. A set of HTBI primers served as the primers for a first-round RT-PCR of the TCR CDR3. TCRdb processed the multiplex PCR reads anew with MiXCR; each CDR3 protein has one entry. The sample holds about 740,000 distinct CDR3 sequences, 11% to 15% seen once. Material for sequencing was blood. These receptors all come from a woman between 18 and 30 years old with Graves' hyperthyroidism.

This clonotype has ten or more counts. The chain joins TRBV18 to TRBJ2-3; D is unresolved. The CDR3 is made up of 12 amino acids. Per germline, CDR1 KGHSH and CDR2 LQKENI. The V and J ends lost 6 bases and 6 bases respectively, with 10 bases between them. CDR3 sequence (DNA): TGTGCCAGCTCGTGGACCCCGGATACGCAGTATTTT. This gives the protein CASSWTPDTQYF.

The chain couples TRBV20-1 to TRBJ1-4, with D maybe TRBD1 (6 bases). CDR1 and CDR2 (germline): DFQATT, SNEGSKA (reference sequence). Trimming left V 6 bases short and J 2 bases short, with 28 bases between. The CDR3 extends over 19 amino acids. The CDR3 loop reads CSAFDHGGRGKGTNEKLFF. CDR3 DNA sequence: TGCAGTGCATTTGACCATGGCGGGAGGGGGAAGGGGACTAATGAAAAACTGTTTTTT.

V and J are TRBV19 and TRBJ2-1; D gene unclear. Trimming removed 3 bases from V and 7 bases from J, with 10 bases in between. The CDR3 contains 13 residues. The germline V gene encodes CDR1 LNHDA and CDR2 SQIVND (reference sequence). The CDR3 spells CASSMRRYNEQFF. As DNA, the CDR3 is TGTGCCAGTAGTATGAGACGGTATAATGAGCAGTTCTTC.

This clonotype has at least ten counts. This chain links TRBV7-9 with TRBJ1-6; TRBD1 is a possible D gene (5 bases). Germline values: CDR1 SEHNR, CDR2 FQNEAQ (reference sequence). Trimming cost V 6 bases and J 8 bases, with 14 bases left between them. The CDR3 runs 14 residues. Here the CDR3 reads CASSPEQGHSPLHF. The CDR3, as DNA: TGTGCCAGCAGTCCCGAGCAGGGCCATTCACCCCTCCACTTT.

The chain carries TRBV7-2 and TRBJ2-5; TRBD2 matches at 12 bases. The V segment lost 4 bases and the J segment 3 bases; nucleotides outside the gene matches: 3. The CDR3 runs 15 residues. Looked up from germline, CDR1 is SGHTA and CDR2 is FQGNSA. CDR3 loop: CASSSWTSGKETQYF. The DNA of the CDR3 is TGTGCCAGCAGCTCCTGGACTAGCGGGAAAGAGACCCAGTACTTC.

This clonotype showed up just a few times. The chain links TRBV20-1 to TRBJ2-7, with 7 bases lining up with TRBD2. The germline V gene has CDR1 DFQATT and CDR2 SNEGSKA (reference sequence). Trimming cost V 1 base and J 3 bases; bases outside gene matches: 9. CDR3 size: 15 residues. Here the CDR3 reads CSARGSSSGYYEQYF. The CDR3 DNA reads TGCAGTGCTAGAGGGTCGTCTAGCGGTTACTACGAGCAGTACTTC.

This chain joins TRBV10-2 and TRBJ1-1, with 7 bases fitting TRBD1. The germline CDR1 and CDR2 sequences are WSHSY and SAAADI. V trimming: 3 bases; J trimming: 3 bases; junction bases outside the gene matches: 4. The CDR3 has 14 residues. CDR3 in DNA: TGCGCCAGCAGTGAAGGGGGCTGGGACACTGAAGCTTTCTTT. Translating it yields CASSEGGWDTEAFF.